This is a list of T cell receptor beta chains from one sample in a study of blood T cell repertoires in COVID-19. Data came from immunoSEQ multiplex PCR; TCRdb stores just in-frame clones and leaves some out. Here the sample spans just over 300,000 clones, around 86% being singletons. Sequencing was performed on PBMCs or T cells enriched from blood (not recorded which). The receptors come from a man aged 25-45 years who had recovered from COVID-19. Both conserved end residues are trimmed from each CDR3. D genes are given only for firm matches. Only some rows state a clone size, as once, few, many or a class for expanded clones.

TRBJ1-3	.	.	TRBV2	ASSEMRLDTIY
TRBJ1-1	.	TRBD1	TRBV9	ASSGRQGGNTEAF
TRBJ2-5	.	TRBD1	TRBV11-2	ASSVQGVQETQY
TRBJ1-5	.	.	TRBV6-1	ASSAGRWGSNQPQH
TRBJ2-2	.	.	TRBV24-1	ATSGTPRANTGELF
TRBJ1-2	.	TRBD1	TRBV19	ASSTWDRGRRVYGYT
TRBJ2-4	.	TRBD1	TRBV20-1	SAIGDRAQY
TRBJ1-6	.	.	TRBV18	ASSEGRGTSPLH
TRBJ1-1	.	TRBD1	TRBV4-1	ASSQRTGNTEAF
TRBJ2-5	.	.	TRBV21-1	ASSLDRGRGETQY
TRBJ2-3	.	.	TRBV7-9	ASSRGRDSSTDTQY
TRBJ1-2	.	.	TRBV6-5	ASSDRRYGYT
TRBJ2-1	.	TRBD2	TRBV14	ASSQVRGGGAYLYNEQF
TRBJ1-1	once	TRBD1	TRBV25-1	ASSEYWDRGNTEAF
TRBJ1-2	.	TRBD1	TRBV4-1	ASSHGLTGERGYT
TRBJ1-6	.	.	TRBV5-1	ASRRGPGNSPLH
TRBJ1-1	.	.	TRBV27	ASSLLESGHQNTEAF
TRBJ2-3	.	.	TRBV7-9	ASSRTYRSDGDTQY
TRBJ2-1	.	.	TRBV6-2/TRBV6-3	ASSYTFAPDEQF
TRBJ1-6	.	TRBD1	TRBV28	ASRFRDRGASPLH
TRBJ1-2	.	TRBD1	TRBV3-1/TRBV3-2	ASSRQGAGGYT
TRBJ2-2	.	TRBD1	TRBV3-1/TRBV3-2	ASSPPGQVNTGELF
TRBJ2-1	.	TRBD2	TRBV5-1	ASSLLGLAGHQF
TRBJ1-5	once	.	TRBV28	ASSPRQISSNQPQH
TRBJ2-7	.	TRBD1	TRBV6-5	ASRGGGTGTMEQY
TRBJ2-3	.	.	TRBV5-1	ASSRGSGPTSTDTQY
TRBJ1-2	.	.	TRBV6-5	ASSYDASGGYT
TRBJ2-3	once	TRBD2	TRBV7-6	ASSRLAGGIDTQY
TRBJ1-1	.	.	TRBV7-9	ASSLGRGRVTEAF
TRBJ2-3	.	TRBD2	TRBV28	ASSARLAGATDTQY
TRBJ2-7	once	.	TRBV28	ASKETYEQY
TRBJ2-7	.	.	TRBV18	ASSPSAYEQY
TRBJ1-1	few	.	TRBV10-3	ASQPQGYTEAF
TRBJ1-5	.	.	TRBV18	ASSPRQELNQPQH
TRBJ1-5	.	TRBD1	TRBV10-3	AISEYRGGQPQH
TRBJ1-5	.	TRBD1	TRBV19	ASSIRQGIGQPQH
TRBJ2-7	.	.	TRBV5-1	ASSKISGFYEQY